The rows below give T cell receptor beta chains drawn from one sample of a study of T cell responses to AZD1222 COVID-19 vaccine. Method: immunoSEQ multiplex PCR; TCRdb's copy keeps in-frame clones and lacks some. The sample carries roughly 140,000 clones, approximately 88% recorded once. Sample: peripheral blood, taken on day 0 of AZD1222 vaccination. Receptors originate from an adult in good health. Each CDR3 is given with its conserved first and last residue. A D gene is named only where the DNA matches it firmly. Expanded clones are given a class, and other clones once, few, many or no size at all.

CDR3 DNA | CDR3 protein | J gene | V gene | clone size | D gene
TGTGCCAGCACTCTACCTCAGGGAGGCGAGCAGTACTTC | CASTLPQGGEQYF | TRBJ2-7 | TRBV6-6 | . | .
TGTGCCAGCAAGGAGGTCACAGATACGCAGTATTTT | CASKEVTDTQYF | TRBJ2-3 | TRBV7-2 | . | .
TGCGCCAGCTCCGGGGGCGGGGGGACCCAAGAGACCCAGTACTTC | CASSGGGGTQETQYF | TRBJ2-5 | TRBV5-1 | . | TRBD2
TGTGCCAGCAGCCGACAGACCCCCGGGGAGCTGTTTTTT | CASSRQTPGELFF | TRBJ2-2 | TRBV7-3 | . | .
TGCGCCAGCAGCCCGGGACAGATGAACACCGGGGAGCTGTTTTTT | CASSPGQMNTGELFF | TRBJ2-2 | TRBV5-1 | . | TRBD1
TGTGCCAGCAGTTACTCGGCAGGACCTTCGGGCTACACCTTC | CASSYSAGPSGYTF | TRBJ1-2 | TRBV6-5 | once | .
TGTGCCAGCAGGTCCACAGGGTATCAGGGTAATGAGCAGTTCTTC | CASRSTGYQGNEQFF | TRBJ2-1 | TRBV9 | . | .
TGTGCCATCAGCCACAGGGAATCGAACACTGAAGCTTTCTTT | CAISHRESNTEAFF | TRBJ1-1 | TRBV10-3 | . | .
TGTGCCAGCAGCCCCGGGACGGCGCCCTACGAGCAGTACTTC | CASSPGTAPYEQYF | TRBJ2-7 | TRBV7-9 | . | .
TGTGCCAGTAGTATAACTGGGACAGGGGCGTACGAGCAGTACTTC | CASSITGTGAYEQYF | TRBJ2-7 | TRBV19 | . | TRBD1
TGTGCCAGCAGCTTCCTACAGGCGAACACCGGGGAGCTGTTTTTT | CASSFLQANTGELFF | TRBJ2-2 | TRBV5-6 | . | .
TGTGCCAGCTCACCACCGAAGGGACAGGGTTTTTACGAGCAGTACTTC | CASSPPKGQGFYEQYF | TRBJ2-7 | TRBV18 | few | TRBD1
TGTGCCAGCAGTCTCCCTCCTGGCGGCTACACCTTC | CASSLPPGGYTF | TRBJ1-2 | TRBV12-3/TRBV12-4 | . | .
TGTGCCAGCAGTTTAGAATATAGCAATCAGCCCCAGCATTTT | CASSLEYSNQPQHF | TRBJ1-5 | TRBV6-5 | . | .
TGTGCCAGTAGTATAGGAGTTACGAACACTGAAGCTTTCTTT | CASSIGVTNTEAFF | TRBJ1-1 | TRBV19 | . | .
TGTGCCACCAGCAGGCCGGGACTAGCCGGAGAGCAGTACTTC | CATSRPGLAGEQYF | TRBJ2-7 | TRBV15 | . | TRBD2
TGCGCCAGCAGCCAAGAAAGGGCTCTGGGAAATCAGCCCCAGCATTTT | CASSQERALGNQPQHF | TRBJ1-5 | TRBV4-1 | few | .
TGTGCCAGCGTCCGGGGCACCTATAATTCACCCCTCCACTTT | CASVRGTYNSPLHF | TRBJ1-6 | TRBV19 | . | .
TGTGCCAGCAGTGACATTGCCTTTGCGGGAGGATCAGATACGCAGTATTTT | CASSDIAFAGGSDTQYF | TRBJ2-3 | TRBV2 | . | TRBD2
TGTGCCAGCAGCTTGGCAAGGGGGAACCTTAATGAAAAACTGTTTTTT | CASSLARGNLNEKLFF | TRBJ1-4 | TRBV7-9 | . | .
TGTGCCAGCAGCGTTGGGACAGGTGGAAACACCATATATTTT | CASSVGTGGNTIYF | TRBJ1-3 | TRBV9 | . | TRBD1
TGTGCCAGCAGCCCATTAGATTTGAAGGGGGCGAAGTTTAATGGCTACACCTTC | CASSPLDLKGAKFNGYTF | TRBJ1-2 | TRBV7-6 | . | TRBD1
TGCGCCAGCAGCCAAGTGGTAGCGGGGGTGGCCTACAATGAGCAGTTCTTC | CASSQVVAGVAYNEQFF | TRBJ2-1 | TRBV4-1 | . | TRBD2
TGTGCCAGCAGCCACGGGTGGACTGAAGCTTTCTTT | CASSHGWTEAFF | TRBJ1-1 | TRBV7-9 | . | .
TGTGCCAGCAGCCAAGTCGCAGGGAACACCATATATTTT | CASSQVAGNTIYF | TRBJ1-3 | TRBV3-1/TRBV3-2 | . | .
TGCGCCAGCAGCCTGCGGGATAGCGGGGGTCCTTCCTACAATGAGCAGTTCTTC | CASSLRDSGGPSYNEQFF | TRBJ2-1 | TRBV5-1 | . | TRBD2
TGTGCCAGTAGTATAGGACAGAAGAATACGCAGTATTTT | CASSIGQKNTQYF | TRBJ2-3 | TRBV19 | . | .
TGTGCCTGGAGTGCGGGGGGCGGGCAGCCCCAGCATTTT | CAWSAGGGQPQHF | TRBJ1-5 | TRBV30 | few | .
TGTGCCAGCAGTACACTTCTCCGCGGCAGCTATGGCTACACCTTC | CASSTLLRGSYGYTF | TRBJ1-2 | TRBV27 | . | .
TGTGCCAGCGCGGGGGGCGACACCCTGCTGGGTGAGCAGTTCTTC | CASAGGDTLLGEQFF | TRBJ2-1 | TRBV9 | once | TRBD2
TGTGCCAGCAGCCCCGGAAGCGGGTATGGCTACACCTTC | CASSPGSGYGYTF | TRBJ1-2 | TRBV6-5 | . | .